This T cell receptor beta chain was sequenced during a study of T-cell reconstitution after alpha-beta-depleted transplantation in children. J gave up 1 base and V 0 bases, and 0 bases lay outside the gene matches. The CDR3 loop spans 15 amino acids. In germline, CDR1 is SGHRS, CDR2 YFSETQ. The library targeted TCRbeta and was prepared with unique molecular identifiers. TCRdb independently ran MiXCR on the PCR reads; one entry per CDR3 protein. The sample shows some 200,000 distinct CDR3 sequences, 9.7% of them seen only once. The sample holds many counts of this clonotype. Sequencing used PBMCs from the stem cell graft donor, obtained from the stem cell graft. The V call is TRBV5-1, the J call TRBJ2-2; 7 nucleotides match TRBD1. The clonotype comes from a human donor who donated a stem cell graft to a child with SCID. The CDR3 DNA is TGCGCCAGCAGCTTGGGACAGGGGAACACCGGGGAGCTGTTTTTT. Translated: CASSLGQGNTGELFF.